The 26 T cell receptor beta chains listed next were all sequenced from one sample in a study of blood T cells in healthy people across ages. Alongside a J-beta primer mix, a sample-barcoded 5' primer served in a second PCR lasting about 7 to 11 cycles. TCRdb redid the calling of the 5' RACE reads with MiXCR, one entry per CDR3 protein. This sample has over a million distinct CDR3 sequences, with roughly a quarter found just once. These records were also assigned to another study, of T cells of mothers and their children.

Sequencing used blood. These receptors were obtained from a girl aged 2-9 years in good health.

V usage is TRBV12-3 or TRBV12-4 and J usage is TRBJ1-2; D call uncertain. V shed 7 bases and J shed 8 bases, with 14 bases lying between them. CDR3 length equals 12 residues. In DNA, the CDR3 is TGTGCCAGCACCTTTACTCAGCTGGGCTACACCTTC. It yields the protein CASTFTQLGYTF.

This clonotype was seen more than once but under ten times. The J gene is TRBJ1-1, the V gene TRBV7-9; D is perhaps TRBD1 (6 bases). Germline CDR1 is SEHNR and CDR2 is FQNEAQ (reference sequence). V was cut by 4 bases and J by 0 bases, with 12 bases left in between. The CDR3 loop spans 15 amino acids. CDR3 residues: CASSSHRDMNTEAFF. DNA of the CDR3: TGTGCCAGCAGCTCTCACAGGGACATGAACACTGAAGCTTTCTTT.

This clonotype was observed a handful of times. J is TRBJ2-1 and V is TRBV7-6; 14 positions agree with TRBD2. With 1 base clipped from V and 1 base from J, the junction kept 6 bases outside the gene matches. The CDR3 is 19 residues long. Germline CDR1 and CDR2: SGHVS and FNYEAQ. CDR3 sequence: CASSLVGTSGSRSYNEQFF. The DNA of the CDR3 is TGTGCCAGCAGCTTAGTCGGGACTAGCGGGAGTAGGTCCTACAATGAGCAGTTCTTC.

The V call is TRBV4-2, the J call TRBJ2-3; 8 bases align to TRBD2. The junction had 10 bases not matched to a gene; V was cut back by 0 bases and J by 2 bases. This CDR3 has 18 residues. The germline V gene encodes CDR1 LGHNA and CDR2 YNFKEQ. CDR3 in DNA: TGTGCCAGCAGCCAAGATTTGGGGAGCGGGGGTTACACAGATACGCAGTATTTT. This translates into CASSQDLGSGGYTDTQYF.

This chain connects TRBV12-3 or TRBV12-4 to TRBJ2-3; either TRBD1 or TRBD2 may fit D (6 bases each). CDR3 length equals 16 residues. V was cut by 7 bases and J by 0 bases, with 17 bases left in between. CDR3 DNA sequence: TGTGCCAGCACAGGGGTTAGCGGATCTAGCACAGATACGCAGTATTTT. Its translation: CASTGVSGSSTDTQYF.

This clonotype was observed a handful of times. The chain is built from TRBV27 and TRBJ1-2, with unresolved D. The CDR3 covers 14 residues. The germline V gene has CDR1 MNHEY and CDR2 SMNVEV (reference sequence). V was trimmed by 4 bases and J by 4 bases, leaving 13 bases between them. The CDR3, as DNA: TGTGCCAGCAGTTCCTTCGGGTGGGGCTATGGCTACACCTTC. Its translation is CASSSFGWGYGYTF.

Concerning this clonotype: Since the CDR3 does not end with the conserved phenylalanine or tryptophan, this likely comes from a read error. CDR3 coding DNA: TGCAGTGCTAGAGCCGGCTCGCGCACTGAAGCTTTCCTT. Residues: CSARAGSRTEAFL. The chain joins TRBV20-1 to TRBJ1-1; D gene unclear. Germline V gives CDR1 DFQATT, CDR2 SNEGSKA (reference sequence). Trimming removed 1 base at V and 4 bases at J, with 10 bases between. This CDR3 is 13 amino acids long.

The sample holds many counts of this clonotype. CDR3 DNA: TGTGCCAGCAGCGGTACTAGGTCGGAGACCCAGTACTTC. Its protein is CASSGTRSETQYF. The chain links TRBV9 to TRBJ2-5, with D perhaps matching TRBD2 (5 bases). Trimming removed 3 bases at V and 5 bases at J, with 11 bases between. This CDR3 has 13 amino acids. Germline assignment: CDR1 SGDLS and CDR2 YYNGEE.

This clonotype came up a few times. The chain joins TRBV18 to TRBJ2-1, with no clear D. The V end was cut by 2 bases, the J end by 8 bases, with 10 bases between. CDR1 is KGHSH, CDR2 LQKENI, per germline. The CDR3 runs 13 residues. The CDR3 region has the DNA TGTGCCAGCTCACCAACGCTAGGAGATGAGCAGTTCTTC. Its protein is CASSPTLGDEQFF. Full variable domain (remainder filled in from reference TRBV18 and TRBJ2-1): NAGVMQNPRHLVRRRGQEARLRCSPMKGHSHVYWYRQLPEEGLKFMVYLQKENIIDESGMPKERFSAEFPKEGPSILRIQQVVRGDSAAYFCASSPTLGDEQFFGPGTRLTVL.

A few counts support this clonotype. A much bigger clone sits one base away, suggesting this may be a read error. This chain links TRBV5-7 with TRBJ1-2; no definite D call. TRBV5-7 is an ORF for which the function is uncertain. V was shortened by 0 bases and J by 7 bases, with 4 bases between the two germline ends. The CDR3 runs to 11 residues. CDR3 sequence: CASSLDVGYTF. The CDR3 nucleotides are TGTGCCAGCAGCTTGGACGTTGGCTACACCTTC.

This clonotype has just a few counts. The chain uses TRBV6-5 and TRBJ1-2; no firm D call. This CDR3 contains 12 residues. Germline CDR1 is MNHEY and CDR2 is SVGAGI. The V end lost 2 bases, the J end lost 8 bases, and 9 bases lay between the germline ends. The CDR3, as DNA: TGTGCCAGCAGTTACGTTGGGGAAGGCTACACCTTC. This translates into CASSYVGEGYTF.

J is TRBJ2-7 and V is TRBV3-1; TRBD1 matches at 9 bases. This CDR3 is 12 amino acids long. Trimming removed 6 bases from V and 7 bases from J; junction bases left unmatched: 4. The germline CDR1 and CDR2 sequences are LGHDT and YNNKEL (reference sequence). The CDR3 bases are TGTGCCAGCAGGGGACAGGGTAAGGAGCAGTACTTC. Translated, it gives CASRGQGKEQYF.

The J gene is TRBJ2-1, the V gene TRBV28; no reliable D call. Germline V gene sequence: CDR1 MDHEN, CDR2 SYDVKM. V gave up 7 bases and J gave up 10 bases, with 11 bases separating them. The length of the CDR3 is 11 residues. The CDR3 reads CASKGSWEQFF. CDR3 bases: TGTGCCAGCAAAGGGTCTTGGGAGCAGTTCTTC.

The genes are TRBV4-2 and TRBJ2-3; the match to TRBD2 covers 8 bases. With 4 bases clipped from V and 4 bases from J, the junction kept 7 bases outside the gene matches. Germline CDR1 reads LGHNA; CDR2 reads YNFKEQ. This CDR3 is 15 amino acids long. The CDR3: CASSRAGEEADTQYF. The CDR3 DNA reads TGTGCCAGCAGCCGAGCGGGAGAGGAGGCAGATACGCAGTATTTT.

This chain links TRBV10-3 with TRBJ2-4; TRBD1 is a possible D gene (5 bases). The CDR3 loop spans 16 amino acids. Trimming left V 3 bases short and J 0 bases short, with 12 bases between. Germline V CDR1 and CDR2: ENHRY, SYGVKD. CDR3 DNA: TGTGCCATCAGTGAATTCACAGGCCTAGCCAAAAACATTCAGTACTTC. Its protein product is CAISEFTGLAKNIQYF.

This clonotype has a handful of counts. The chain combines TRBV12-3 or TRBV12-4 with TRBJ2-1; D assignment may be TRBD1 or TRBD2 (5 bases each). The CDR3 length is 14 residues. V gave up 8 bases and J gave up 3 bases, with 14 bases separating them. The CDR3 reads CASGSGTDYNEQFF. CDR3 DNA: TGTGCCAGCGGTTCCGGGACGGACTACAATGAGCAGTTCTTC.

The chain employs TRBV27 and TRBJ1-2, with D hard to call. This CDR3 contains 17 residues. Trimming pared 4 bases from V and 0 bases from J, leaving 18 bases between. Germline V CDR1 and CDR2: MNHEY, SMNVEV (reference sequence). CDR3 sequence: CASSSLAIGESNYGYTF. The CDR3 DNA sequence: TGTGCCAGCAGTTCACTAGCAATTGGGGAGTCTAACTATGGCTACACCTTC.

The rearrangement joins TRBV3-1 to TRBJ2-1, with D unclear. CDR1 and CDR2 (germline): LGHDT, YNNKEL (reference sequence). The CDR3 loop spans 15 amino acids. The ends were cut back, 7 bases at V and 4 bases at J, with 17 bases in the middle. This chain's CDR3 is CASTLVGGLYNEQFF. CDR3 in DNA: TGTGCCAGCACCCTCGTTGGTGGGCTATACAATGAGCAGTTCTTC.

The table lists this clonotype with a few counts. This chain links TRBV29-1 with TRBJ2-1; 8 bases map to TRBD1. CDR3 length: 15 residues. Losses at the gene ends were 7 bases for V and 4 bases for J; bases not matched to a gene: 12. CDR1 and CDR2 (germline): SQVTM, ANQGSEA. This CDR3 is CSADPEGQDYNEQFF. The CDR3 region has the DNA TGCAGCGCTGACCCGGAGGGACAGGATTACAATGAGCAGTTCTTC.

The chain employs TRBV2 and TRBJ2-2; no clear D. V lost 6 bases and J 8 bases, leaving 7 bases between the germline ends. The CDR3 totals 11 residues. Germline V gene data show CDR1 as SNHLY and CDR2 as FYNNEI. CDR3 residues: CASRDWGELFF. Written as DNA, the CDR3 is TGTGCCAGCAGAGATTGGGGGGAGCTGTTTTTT.

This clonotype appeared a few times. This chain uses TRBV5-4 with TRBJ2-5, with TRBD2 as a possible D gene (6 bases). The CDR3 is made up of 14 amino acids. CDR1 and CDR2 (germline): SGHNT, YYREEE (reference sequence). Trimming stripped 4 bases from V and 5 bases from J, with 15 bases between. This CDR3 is CASSPGPRGETQYF. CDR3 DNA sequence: TGTGCCAGCAGCCCGGGACCCCGGGGGGAGACCCAGTACTTC.

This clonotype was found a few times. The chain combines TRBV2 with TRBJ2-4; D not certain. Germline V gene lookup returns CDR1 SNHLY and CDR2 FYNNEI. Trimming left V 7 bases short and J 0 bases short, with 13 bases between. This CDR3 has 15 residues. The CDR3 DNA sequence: TGTGCCAGCAAGGGCAGCTTCATAGCCAAAAACATTCAGTACTTC. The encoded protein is CASKGSFIAKNIQYF.

The CDR3 sequence: CASSLRAPMNTEAFF. In nucleotides, the CDR3 is TGTGCCAGCAGTTTACGGGCTCCCATGAACACTGAAGCTTTCTTT. The chain employs TRBV28 and TRBJ1-1; D remains ambiguous. Germline CDR1 is MDHEN and CDR2 is SYDVKM. V shed 2 bases and J shed 0 bases, with 10 bases lying between them. The length of the CDR3 is 15 residues.

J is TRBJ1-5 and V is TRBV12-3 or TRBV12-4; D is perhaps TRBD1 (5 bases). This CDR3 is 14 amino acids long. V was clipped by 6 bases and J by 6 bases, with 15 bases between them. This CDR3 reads CASRPGGSGQPQHF. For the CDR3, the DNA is TGTGCCAGCAGGCCTGGGGGGTCAGGTCAGCCCCAGCATTTT.

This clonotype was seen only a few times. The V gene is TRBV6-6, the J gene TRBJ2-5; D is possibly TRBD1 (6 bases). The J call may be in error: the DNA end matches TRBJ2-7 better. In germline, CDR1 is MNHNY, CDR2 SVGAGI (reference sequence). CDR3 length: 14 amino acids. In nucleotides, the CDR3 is TGTGCCAGCAGTTACAACAGGGTCCCCTACGAGCAGTACTTC. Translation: CASSYNRVPYEQYF.

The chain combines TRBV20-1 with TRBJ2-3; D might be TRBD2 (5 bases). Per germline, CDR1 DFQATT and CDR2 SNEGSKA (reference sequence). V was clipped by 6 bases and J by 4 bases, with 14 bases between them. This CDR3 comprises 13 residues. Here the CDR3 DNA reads TGCAGTGCAAGCGGTGGGAGCGCAGATACGCAGTATTTT. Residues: CSASGGSADTQYF.